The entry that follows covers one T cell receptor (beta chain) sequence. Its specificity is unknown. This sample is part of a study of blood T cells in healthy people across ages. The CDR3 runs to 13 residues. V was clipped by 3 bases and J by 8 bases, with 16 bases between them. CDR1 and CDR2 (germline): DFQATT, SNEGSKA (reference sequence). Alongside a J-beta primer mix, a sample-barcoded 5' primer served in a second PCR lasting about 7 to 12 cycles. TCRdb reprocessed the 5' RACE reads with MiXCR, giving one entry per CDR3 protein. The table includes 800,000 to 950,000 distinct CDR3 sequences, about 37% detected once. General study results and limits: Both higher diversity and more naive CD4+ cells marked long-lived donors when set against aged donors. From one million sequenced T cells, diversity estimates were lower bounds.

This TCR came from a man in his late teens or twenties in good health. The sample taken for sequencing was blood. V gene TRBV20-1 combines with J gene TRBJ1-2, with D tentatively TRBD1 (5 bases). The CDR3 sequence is CSARSRGEGGYTF. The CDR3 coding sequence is TGCAGTGCTAGGTCTAGGGGCGAAGGCGGCTACACCTTC.